The 4 T cell receptor beta chains below all came from one sample that was sequenced in a study of Ad26.COV2.S vaccination and SARS-CoV-2 variants. Treatment described: 15 to 20 received Ad26.COV2.S at low or high dose, single or two shots; about five received placebo; per-sample allocation not given. Samples came from day 63 after the first vaccine or placebo injection. TCRdb's copy holds only in-frame clones and misses some; the assay was immunoSEQ multiplex PCR. The sample has 410,000 or so clones; about 92% are singletons. Here the sequenced sample was peripheral blood, taken in a trial of Ad26.COV2.S vaccine versus placebo. Receptors were obtained from a person aged 18-60 years who received the Ad26.COV2.S COVID-19 vaccine or a placebo.

CDR3 in amino acids: CASRRTGTYEQYF. The CDR3 nucleotides read TGTGCCAGCAGGAGAACCGGCACCTACGAGCAGTACTTC. The chain is built from TRBV6-5 and TRBJ2-7; D is ambiguous. This CDR3 region has 13 residues. V was pared by 6 bases and J by 2 bases, with 11 bases between. Germline V gene data show CDR1 as MNHEY and CDR2 as SVGAGI.

The CDR3, as DNA: TGTGCCAGCAGCCGGAGGGGGCCAGATACGCAGTATTTT. As protein: CASSRRGPDTQYF. The J gene is TRBJ2-3, the V gene TRBV3-1 (or the pseudogene TRBV3-2), with TRBD1 as a possible D gene (7 bases). The V gene lost 4 bases and the J gene lost 4 bases, with 9 bases spanning the gap. Germline V CDR1 and CDR2: LGHDT, YNNKEL (reference sequence). The CDR3 totals 13 residues.

This chain connects TRBV28 to TRBJ2-5; 7 bases line up with TRBD1. CDR3 length: 14 residues. From germline, CDR1 is MDHEN and CDR2 SYDVKM. V dropped 4 bases and J dropped 2; count of bases not matched to a gene: 4. The CDR3 bases are TGTGCCAGCAGTTGGGGGACAGTTCAAGAGACCCAGTACTTC. Translating gives CASSWGTVQETQYF. The full variable domain, its missing parts supplied by reference TRBV28 and TRBJ2-5, is DVKVTQSSRYLVKRTGEKVFLECVQDMDHENMFWYRQDPGLGLRLIYFSYDVKMKEKGDIPEGYSVSREKKERFSLILESASTNQTSMYLCASSWGTVQETQYFGPGTRLLVL.

The chain joins TRBV12-3 or TRBV12-4 to TRBJ2-7; possible D gene TRBD1, 6 bases. This CDR3 has 13 residues. Trimming stripped 1 base from V and 9 bases from J, with 13 bases between. As DNA, the CDR3 is TGTGCCAGCAGTTTAGTTCAGGGGTCGGGGCAGTACTTC. This sequence encodes CASSLVQGSGQYF.